A single sample gave rise to the 23 T cell receptor beta chains below, sequenced in a study of blood T cell repertoires in COVID-19. This table comes from immunoSEQ multiplex PCR, and its TCRdb copy is limited to in-frame clones, with some not included. The sample consists of under 500,000 clones, around nine tenths of them appearing once. Sample: PBMCs or T cells enriched from blood (not recorded which). All receptors come from a woman between 18 and 29 years old with acute COVID-19.

V is TRBV7-8 and J is TRBJ2-1; TRBD2 aligns across 7 bases. CDR3 size: 13 residues. Per the germline V gene, CDR1 is SGHVS and CDR2 is FQNEAQ. After removal of 5 bases from V and 14 bases from J, the junction contained 12 bases not matched to a gene. The CDR3 DNA reads as TGTGCCAGCAGCCGAGTTGGCGGGAGTCAGAAGTTCTTC. Translated, it gives CASSRVGGSQKFF.

V gene TRBV5-4 combines with J gene TRBJ2-7; the match to TRBD2 covers 13 bases. CDR3 size: 14 residues. The germline CDR1 and CDR2 sequences are SGHNT and YYREEE (reference sequence). After removal of 2 bases from V and 6 bases from J, the junction contained 2 bases not matched to a gene. For the CDR3, the DNA is TGTGCCAGCAGCTTAGGACTAGCGGGAGTCGAGCAGTACTTC. It yields the protein CASSLGLAGVEQYF.

The chain carries TRBV6-5 and TRBJ1-1, with TRBD1 identical over 8 bases. Per germline, CDR1 MNHEY and CDR2 SVGAGI. This CDR3 is 13 amino acids long. V shed 8 bases and J 3 bases; nucleotides not matched to a gene: 5. CDR3 sequence reads: CASRRGRDTEAFF. CDR3 nucleotide sequence: TGTGCCAGCCGCAGGGGGCGCGACACTGAAGCTTTCTTT.

This chain links TRBV18 with TRBJ1-1; D is perhaps TRBD1 (5 bases). The CDR3 contains 16 residues. Per germline, CDR1 KGHSH and CDR2 LQKENI. Trimming cost V 3 bases and J 6 bases, with 20 bases left between them. The CDR3 region has the DNA TGTGCCAGCTCACCGGGTACAGTGCCGGGGGTCGCTGAAGCTTTCTTT. It yields the protein CASSPGTVPGVAEAFF.

The chain joins TRBV12-2 to TRBJ2-7; the table's D call TRBD2 went unverified against the DNA. TRBV12-2 is marked as a pseudogene. This CDR3 is built from 16 residues. This chain's CDR3 is CASRLEEREGPSEQYF. The CDR3 region has the DNA TGTGCAAGTCGCTTAGAAGAGCGGGAGGGCCCGAGTGAGCAGTACTTC.

Written as DNA, the CDR3 is TGTGCCAGCAGCCCTCAAGGGGGGGCAAAGAATGGCTACACCTTC. Translating gives CASSPQGGAKNGYTF. The J gene is TRBJ1-2, the V gene TRBV28; possibly TRBD1 for D (6 bases). V shed 6 bases and J shed 6 bases, with 20 bases lying between them. CDR1 and CDR2 from the germline V gene are MDHEN and SYDVKM. This CDR3 is built from 15 residues.

CDR3 sequence: CASSLAQGASEAFF. CDR3 DNA: TGTGCCAGCAGCTTAGCGCAGGGGGCTTCTGAAGCTTTCTTT. The chain has TRBV7-9 and TRBJ1-1, with TRBD1 matching 8 bases. The CDR3 sequence is 14 residues long. After removal of 0 bases from V and 6 bases from J, the junction contained 3 bases not matched to a gene. Germline V lookup: CDR1 SEHNR, CDR2 FQNEAQ (reference sequence).

The chain couples TRBV7-9 to TRBJ2-3, with 11 nucleotides matching TRBD2. V shed 5 bases, J shed 1 base, and the junction held 14 bases outside the gene matches. CDR1 and CDR2 (germline): SEHNR, FQNEAQ (reference sequence). The CDR3 contains 19 residues. Here the CDR3 DNA reads TGTGCCAGCAGCCCAGTAGCGGGGGGGCCCCAAAGGGGCACAGATACGCAGTATTTT. Translating gives CASSPVAGGPQRGTDTQYF.

The rearrangement joins TRBV11-2 to TRBJ2-1, with D perhaps matching TRBD2 (5 bases). The CDR3 spans 15 residues. Germline V lookup: CDR1 SGHAT, CDR2 FQNNGV. Trimming removed 1 base from V and 3 bases from J, with 10 bases in between. The CDR3 is CASSLGTGSYNEQFF. The DNA for the CDR3 is TGTGCCAGCAGCTTAGGGACGGGAAGCTACAATGAGCAGTTCTTC.

The chain joins TRBV27 to TRBJ1-2; D is unresolved. CDR1 and CDR2 (germline): MNHEY, SMNVEV (reference sequence). The CDR3 covers 14 residues. V shed 5 bases and J shed 3 bases, with 13 bases lying between them. The CDR3 region is CASSPHSGDYGYTF. The CDR3 DNA reads TGTGCCAGCAGTCCCCATTCGGGTGACTATGGCTACACCTTC.

J is TRBJ2-7 and V is TRBV4-2; TRBD1 might be the D (6 bases). Trimming took 0 bases from V and 6 from J, leaving 12 bases between them. The CDR3 contains 14 residues. Per the germline V gene, CDR1 is LGHNA and CDR2 is YNFKEQ. CDR3 amino acids: CASSQEDRPPEQYF. CDR3 DNA sequence: TGTGCCAGCAGCCAAGAAGACAGGCCGCCCGAGCAGTACTTC.

This chain connects TRBV30 to TRBJ2-1; 9 bases are a match to TRBD2. The J segment lost 4 bases and the V segment lost 6 bases, leaving 10 bases of the junction unmatched. CDR3 length: 15 amino acids. Germline CDR1 reads GTSNPN; CDR2 reads SVGIG (reference sequence). Here the CDR3 DNA reads TGTGCCTGCCCGAGGATAGCGGGGGCATACAATGAGCAGTTCTTC. Its protein product is CACPRIAGAYNEQFF.

This chain joins TRBV19 and TRBJ2-7, with 9 nucleotides matching TRBD1. The CDR3 runs 14 residues. Germline V gene sequence: CDR1 LNHDA, CDR2 SQIVND (reference sequence). V gave up 4 bases and J gave up 3 bases; unmatched junction bases: 4. CDR3 sequence (DNA): TGTGCCAGTAGTAACAGGGGGCGTCACTACGAGCAGTACTTC. Its translation: CASSNRGRHYEQYF.

V is TRBV7-8 and J is TRBJ1-4; TRBD1 is a possible D gene (5 bases). The CDR3 loop spans 18 amino acids. V was shortened by 5 bases and J by 1 base, with 20 bases between the two germline ends. Germline lookup yields CDR1 SGHVS and CDR2 FQNEAQ. The CDR3 nucleotides are TGTGCCAGCAGCGAACATAAAAAGGGGCACGTAACTAATGAAAAACTGTTTTTT. Translation: CASSEHKKGHVTNEKLFF.

The rearrangement uses TRBV6-5 and TRBJ1-2; no clear D gene. Germline V lookup: CDR1 MNHEY, CDR2 SVGAGI. The CDR3 contains 15 residues. V lost 2 bases to trimming and J lost 0 bases, with 10 bases between them. CDR3 DNA: TGTGCCAGCAGTTACGCGGTTCTAACTAACTATGGCTACACCTTC. This sequence encodes CASSYAVLTNYGYTF.

The chain employs TRBV14 and TRBJ1-2; D is unclear. The CDR3 runs 11 residues. V was trimmed by 0 bases and J by 8 bases, leaving 4 bases between them. Germline loops: CDR1 SGHDN, CDR2 FVKESK. The CDR3 region is CASSQDRGYTF. DNA for the CDR3: TGTGCCAGCAGCCAAGATCGGGGCTACACCTTC.

The chain's CDR3 is CASSQTSDSYEQYF. The CDR3 DNA is TGTGCCAGCAGCCAGACGTCCGACAGTTACGAGCAGTACTTC. V and J are TRBV4-2 and TRBJ2-7; D possibly corresponds to TRBD1 (5 bases). The CDR3 runs 14 residues. Germline V lookup: CDR1 LGHNA, CDR2 YNFKEQ. Trimming pared 3 bases from V and 4 bases from J, leaving 13 bases between.

This chain links TRBV27 with TRBJ1-3; 7 bases align to TRBD1. Germline lookup yields CDR1 MNHEY and CDR2 SMNVEV (reference sequence). The CDR3 loop spans 14 amino acids. Trimming cost V 7 bases and J 4 bases; bases outside gene matches: 7. CDR3 DNA sequence: TGTGCCAGCAAGACGACAGGGAGGGGAAACACCATATATTTT. Translating it yields CASKTTGRGNTIYF.

This chain connects TRBV7-9 to TRBJ2-7; TRBD1 matches 8 bases. After removal of 5 bases from V and 5 bases from J, the junction contained 14 bases not matched to a gene. The CDR3 spans 16 residues. Germline lookup yields CDR1 SEHNR and CDR2 FQNEAQ (reference sequence). CDR3 protein: CASSQLRQGSWNEQYF. The CDR3 bases are TGTGCCAGCAGCCAACTTCGACAGGGGAGTTGGAACGAGCAGTACTTC.

The CDR3 DNA reads TGTGCCAGCAGCCCAGGTCCTAGCGGGGAAGAGACCCAGTACTTC. Residues: CASSPGPSGEETQYF. The V call is TRBV7-6, the J call TRBJ2-5; 9 nucleotides line up with TRBD2. The CDR3 sequence is 15 residues long. J was trimmed by 3 bases and V by 5 bases; bases with no gene match: 7. Germline CDR1 reads SGHVS; CDR2 reads FNYEAQ. Full variable domain (missing parts from reference TRBV7-6 and TRBJ2-5): GAGVSQSPRYKVTKRGQDVALRCDPISGHVSLYWYRQALGQGPEFLTYFNYEAQQDKSGLPNDRFSAERPEGSISTLTIQRTEQRDSAMYRCASSPGPSGEETQYFGPGTRLLVL.

V usage is TRBV4-1 and J usage is TRBJ2-6; the D is unclear. V lost 0 bases and J 0 bases, leaving 9 bases between the germline ends. Germline V lookup: CDR1 MGHRA, CDR2 YSYEKL. The CDR3 spans 17 residues. CDR3 nucleotide sequence: TGCGCCAGCAGCCAAGAACTCAGGATCTCTGGGGCCAACGTCCTGACTTTC. Translation: CASSQELRISGANVLTF.

In its sample, this clone was seen a few times. The chain is built from TRBV28 and TRBJ1-1, with 7 bases identical to TRBD1. Germline values: CDR1 MDHEN, CDR2 SYDVKM. Losses at the gene ends were 3 bases for V and 4 bases for J; bases not matched to a gene: 14. The CDR3 runs 17 residues. Here the CDR3 reads CASSLIVLQGSVTEAFF. As DNA, the CDR3 is TGTGCCAGCAGTTTGATCGTGTTACAGGGGAGCGTCACTGAAGCTTTCTTT.

This clone was recorded only once. The rearrangement links TRBV19 to TRBJ1-1; the match to TRBD1 covers 9 bases. Trimming removed 5 bases from V and 4 bases from J; junction bases left unmatched: 5. CDR3 size: 14 residues. The germline V gene has CDR1 LNHDA and CDR2 SQIVND (reference sequence). The CDR3 DNA follows: TGTGCCAGTAGTGTCACAGGGGGCCTCACTGAAGCTTTCTTT. Translation: CASSVTGGLTEAFF.